A single sample gave rise to the 28 T cell receptor beta chains below, sequenced in a study of blood T cell repertoires in COVID-19. Some clones are missing from TCRdb's copy, which holds only in-frame ones; the method was immunoSEQ multiplex PCR. The repertoire includes under 300,000 clones, 80% to 90% of them detected once, and 6.2% sits in the top ten. Material for sequencing was peripheral blood. These TCRs come from a man aged 55-75 years with acute or convalescent COVID-19.

In the case of this clone: Additional DNA sequences in this sample encode the identical CDR3. V and J are TRBV28 and TRBJ2-2, with 7 positions matching TRBD1. Germline CDR1 and CDR2: MDHEN and SYDVKM. Trimming removed 1 base from V and 5 bases from J; junction bases left unmatched: 7. The CDR3 totals 16 residues. The CDR3 spells CASSLLGTANTGELFF. The CDR3 DNA follows: TGTGCCAGCAGTTTATTAGGGACAGCCAATACCGGGGAGCTGTTTTTT.

About this clone itself: Different DNA sequences within this sample yield the same CDR3. The genes are TRBV30 and TRBJ2-2, with a weak D call TRBD2 (6 bases). This CDR3 is built from 15 residues. Trimming stripped 0 bases from V and 4 bases from J, with 12 bases between. The germline V gene encodes CDR1 GTSNPN and CDR2 SVGIG (reference sequence). The chain's CDR3 is CAWSVDSGGTGELFF. The DNA for the CDR3 is TGTGCCTGGAGTGTTGATAGCGGCGGCACCGGGGAGCTGTTTTTT.

The rearrangement links TRBV30 to TRBJ2-7; D is possibly TRBD2 (7 bases). CDR1 and CDR2 from the germline V gene are GTSNPN and SVGIG (reference sequence). The CDR3 runs to 15 residues. V was pared by 2 bases and J by 1 base, with 15 bases between. CDR3 bases: TGTGCCTGGAGTAGGGGGGGAGCAGGGTCCTACGAGCAGTACTTC. Translated: CAWSRGGAGSYEQYF.

The rearrangement uses TRBV3-1 (or the pseudogene TRBV3-2) and TRBJ2-2; possible D gene TRBD2, 6 bases. With 4 bases removed from V and 7 bases from J, the gap between germline ends came to 10 bases. The length of the CDR3 is 13 residues. Germline CDR1 is LGHDT and CDR2 is YNNKEL (reference sequence). CDR3 region: CASSRGAVGELFF. The CDR3 bases are TGTGCCAGCAGCCGCGGGGCAGTCGGGGAGCTGTTTTTT.

V is TRBV12-3 or TRBV12-4 and J is TRBJ1-1, with unresolved D. V lost 2 bases to trimming and J lost 1 base, with 5 bases between them. The CDR3 has 13 amino acids. CDR3 region: CASSLRGNTEAFF. In DNA form, the CDR3 reads TGTGCCAGCAGTTTAAGAGGGAACACTGAAGCTTTCTTT.

The table lists this clone with a few counts. The chain combines TRBV28 with TRBJ2-6; weak D call: TRBD2 (6 bases). This CDR3 has 12 amino acids. Trimming took 5 bases from V and 9 from J, leaving 8 bases between them. The germline V gene has CDR1 MDHEN and CDR2 SYDVKM. DNA of the CDR3: TGTGCCAGCAGTCAGGGACTCAACGTCCTGACTTTC. This translates into CASSQGLNVLTF.

The genes are TRBV6-2 or TRBV6-3 and TRBJ1-2; D might be TRBD1 (6 bases). With 1 base removed from V and 5 bases from J, the gap between germline ends came to 14 bases. Germline assignment: CDR1 MNHEY and CDR2 SVGEGT. The CDR3 runs to 15 residues. CDR3 amino acids: CASSYWQGQTYGYTF. CDR3 bases: TGTGCCAGCAGTTACTGGCAGGGGCAGACATATGGCTACACCTTC.

The gene calls are TRBV2 and TRBJ1-5, with a possible D match to TRBD1 (5 bases). This CDR3 is built from 17 residues. Germline V CDR1 and CDR2: SNHLY, FYNNEI. Between the trimmed V and J ends, which lost 0 bases and 1 base, there was a span of 13 bases. CDR3 region: CASSEALGTASNQPQHF. The CDR3 region has the DNA TGTGCCAGCAGTGAAGCGCTTGGGACTGCAAGCAATCAGCCCCAGCATTTT.

The chain has TRBV11-3 and TRBJ2-1, with 13 positions matching TRBD2. The CDR3 sequence is 17 residues long. Germline trimming cut 1 base from V and 2 bases from J; bases unmatched to any gene: 2. Germline-derived CDR1 and CDR2 are SGHNT and YENEEA. Here the CDR3 DNA reads TGTGCCAGCAGCTTAGTACTAGCGGGAGGGGCCTACAATGAGCAGTTCTTC. Protein sequence: CASSLVLAGGAYNEQFF.

The chain joins TRBV11-2 to TRBJ2-7; TRBD2 agrees at 11 bases. The V and J ends lost 3 bases and 3 bases, in that order; junction bases with no gene match: 10. The CDR3 has 17 residues. Per germline, CDR1 SGHAT and CDR2 FQNNGV. CDR3 DNA sequence: TGTGCCAGCAGCTTGAGGGGCGGGGGGACTAGCGGCTACGAGCAGTACTTC. Translation: CASSLRGGGTSGYEQYF.

J is TRBJ1-4 and V is TRBV2; D ambiguous. Germline CDR1 SNHLY, CDR2 FYNNEI. V dropped 8 bases and J dropped 4 bases, with 14 bases sitting between them. CDR3 size: 14 residues. The DNA of the CDR3 is TGTGCCAGCCAAGGACTTCTGCTTAATGAAAAACTGTTTTTT. Protein: CASQGLLLNEKLFF. The whole variable domain, filled in from reference TRBV2 and TRBJ1-4, reads EPEVTQTPSHQVTQMGQEVILRCVPISNHLYFYWYRQILGQKVEFLVSFYNNEISEKSEIFDDQFSVERPDGSNFTLKIRSTKLEDSAMYFCASQGLLLNEKLFFGSGTQLSVL.

This chain joins TRBV12-3 or TRBV12-4 and TRBJ2-3, with a possible D match to TRBD2 (7 bases). CDR3 size: 13 residues. The V and J ends lost 4 bases and 7 bases respectively, with 12 bases between them. This CDR3 is CASSSSGQYTQYF. The CDR3 DNA follows: TGTGCCAGCAGTTCTAGCGGACAGTATACGCAGTATTTT.

This rearrangement joins TRBV4-1 to TRBJ1-4; D gene unclear. The CDR3 runs to 16 residues. V lost 0 bases and J lost 7, with 15 bases in between. Germline-derived CDR1 and CDR2 are MGHRA and YSYEKL. Written as DNA, the CDR3 is TGCGCCAGCAGCCAAGACAGCACCCGGCGGAGTGAAAAACTGTTTTTT. Translation gives CASSQDSTRRSEKLFF.

This chain connects TRBV15 to TRBJ2-1; 13 bases agree with TRBD2. V lost 1 base to trimming and J lost 5 bases; unmatched junction nucleotides: 8. The length of the CDR3 is 18 residues. Germline V gives CDR1 LNHNV, CDR2 YYDKDF (reference sequence). CDR3 DNA sequence: TGTGCCACCAGCAGAGCTCCCCTAGGACTAGCGGGAGACAATGAGCAGTTCTTC. Residues: CATSRAPLGLAGDNEQFF.

The chain links TRBV18 to TRBJ2-1, with TRBD2 matching 10 bases. After removal of 3 bases from V and 4 bases from J, the junction contained 6 bases not matched to a gene. Germline CDR1 reads KGHSH; CDR2 reads LQKENI. CDR3 size: 16 residues. Here the CDR3 DNA reads TGTGCCAGCTCACCGCCAGCGGGAGGGTCGTACAATGAGCAGTTCTTC. It is translated as CASSPPAGGSYNEQFF.

The chain couples TRBV5-6 to TRBJ1-1, with TRBD1 identical over 7 bases. Germline loops: CDR1 SGHDT, CDR2 YYEEEE. This CDR3 spans 14 amino acids. The junction had 3 bases not matched to a gene; V was cut back by 4 bases and J by 0 bases. The CDR3 sequence: CASSQGQLNTEAFF. CDR3 bases: TGTGCCAGCAGCCAGGGACAGTTGAACACTGAAGCTTTCTTT.

The chain recombines TRBV15 with TRBJ2-3; the D is unclear. CDR3 length equals 13 residues. Germline CDR1 is LNHNV and CDR2 is YYDKDF (reference sequence). V lost 3 bases to trimming and J lost 4 bases, with 8 bases between them. The CDR3 loop reads CATSSWSPDTQYF. The DNA for the CDR3 is TGTGCCACCAGCAGCTGGAGCCCAGATACGCAGTATTTT.

This clone was observed a single time. The chain couples TRBV11-3 to TRBJ2-7; maybe TRBD1 (6 bases). The CDR3 spans 15 residues. V was clipped by 3 bases and J by 1 base, with 13 bases between them. Germline assignment: CDR1 SGHNT and CDR2 YENEEA. The CDR3 reads CASSFEGESSYEQYF. Written as DNA, the CDR3 is TGTGCCAGCAGCTTTGAGGGGGAGTCGTCCTACGAGCAGTACTTC.

J is TRBJ2-3 and V is TRBV11-2, with TRBD2 matching 12 bases. After removal of 4 bases from V and 6 bases from J, the junction contained 14 bases not matched to a gene. Germline CDR1 reads SGHAT; CDR2 reads FQNNGV. The CDR3 sequence is 18 residues long. The CDR3 DNA reads TGTGCCAGCAGCTCTAAAGGGTCGACTAGCGGGAGACGGGATACGCAGTATTTT. Translation gives CASSSKGSTSGRRDTQYF.

This clone was recorded only once. The rearrangement joins TRBV27 to TRBJ2-7; TRBD1 aligns across 7 bases. This CDR3 is built from 16 residues. Unmatched junction bases numbered 14, after V lost 5 bases and J lost 4 bases. Looked up from germline, CDR1 is MNHEY and CDR2 is SMNVEV (reference sequence). Here the CDR3 reads CASSPNGAGGEYEQYF. CDR3 coding DNA: TGTGCCAGCAGTCCGAATGGGGCAGGGGGTGAGTACGAGCAGTACTTC.

This chain joins TRBV6-5 and TRBJ2-3; TRBD2 agrees at 7 bases. CDR3 size: 15 residues. From germline, CDR1 is MNHEY and CDR2 SVGAGI. Losses at the gene ends were 5 bases for V and 5 bases for J; bases not matched to a gene: 10. DNA for the CDR3: TGTGCCAGCAGTCGAGGAGCGGGGTCCAAAGATACGCAGTATTTT. It specifies CASSRGAGSKDTQYF.

The chain has TRBV28 and TRBJ2-7; 7 bases are a match to TRBD2. CDR1 is MDHEN, CDR2 SYDVKM, per germline. The CDR3 sequence is 14 residues long. V was pared by 5 bases and J by 4 bases, with 8 bases of the junction left unmatched. The CDR3 sequence is CASSRTSTSYEQYF. In nucleotides, the CDR3 is TGTGCCAGCAGTCGGACTAGTACCAGTTACGAGCAGTACTTC.

The V call is TRBV12-3 or TRBV12-4, the J call TRBJ1-2, with no clear D. CDR3 length: 12 amino acids. V lost 3 bases to trimming and J lost 9 bases, with 11 bases between them. The CDR3, as DNA: TGTGCCAGCAGTTTCGGTGAGGATCGCTACACCTTC. Amino acids: CASSFGEDRYTF.

This clone came up once. The chain combines TRBV27 with TRBJ2-7; D is perhaps TRBD2 (6 bases). CDR3 length: 14 residues. Germline V gene lookup returns CDR1 MNHEY and CDR2 SMNVEV (reference sequence). The V end lost 6 bases, the J end lost 3 bases, and 15 bases lay between the germline ends. CDR3 coding DNA: TGTGCCAGCAGAGACGCCGGGACTTACTACGAGCAGTACTTC. This encodes CASRDAGTYYEQYF.

V and J are TRBV5-5 and TRBJ1-2; 7 nucleotides agree with TRBD1. Germline V gene sequence: CDR1 SGHKS, CDR2 YYEKEE (reference sequence). The CDR3 is 13 amino acids. V shed 4 bases and J 7 bases; nucleotides not matched to a gene: 7. CDR3 region: CASSQDRARGYTF. CDR3 nucleotide sequence: TGTGCCAGCAGCCAAGACAGGGCTCGTGGCTACACCTTC.

There are a few counts of this clone. The chain employs TRBV7-2 and TRBJ2-2; maybe TRBD1 (6 bases). This CDR3 contains 15 residues. Germline CDR1 is SGHTA and CDR2 is FQGNSA. The ends were cut back, 2 bases at V and 3 bases at J, with 10 bases in the middle. CDR3 DNA sequence: TGTGCCAGCAGCTTACAGGGGAAGGACACCGGGGAGCTGTTTTTT. Amino acids: CASSLQGKDTGELFF. Together with reference TRBV7-2 and TRBJ2-2, the CDR3 gives the full variable domain: GAGVSQSPSNKVTEKGKDVELRCDPISGHTALYWYRQSLGQGLEFLIYFQGNSAPDKSGLPSDRFSAERTGGSVSTLTIQRTQQEDSAVYLCASSLQGKDTGELFFGEGSRLTVL.

With regard to this clone: Germline is not matched at one junction end, which may reflect a read error. The chain carries TRBV7-7 and TRBJ2-5; 14 bases match TRBD2. Germline loops: CDR1 SSHAT, CDR2 FNYEAQ (reference sequence). The CDR3 length is 19 residues. In DNA form, the CDR3 reads TGTGCTAGCAGCTTTTCGGGAAAGACTAGCGGGAGGGGTCAAGGGACCCAGTACTTC. As protein: CASSFSGKTSGRGQGTQYF.

V usage is TRBV11-2 and J usage is TRBJ2-7; 13 bases line up with TRBD2. The ends lost 5 bases at V and 7 bases at J; junction bases unmatched: 5. This CDR3 has 14 residues. Germline V CDR1 and CDR2: SGHAT, FQNNGV. CDR3 DNA: TGTGCCAGCAGCCCGGGACTAGCGGGGCGGGAGCAGTACTTC. This sequence encodes CASSPGLAGREQYF.